The 23 T cell receptor beta chains presented below share a single source sample, sequenced in a study of Ad26.COV2.S vaccination and SARS-CoV-2 variants. This table comes from immunoSEQ multiplex PCR, and its TCRdb copy is limited to in-frame clones, with some not included. The sample gives about 380,000 clones, about four fifths of which show up once; 7.4% is in the top ten. Regarding treatment: around 19 received Ad26.COV2.S at low or high dose, single or two shots; five or six received placebo; per-sample allocation not given. Samples were taken on day 63 after the first vaccine or placebo injection. The material was peripheral blood, obtained in a trial of Ad26.COV2.S vaccine versus placebo. These receptors came from a person aged 18-65 years who received the Ad26.COV2.S COVID-19 vaccine or a placebo.

This sequence joins TRBV29-1 and TRBJ1-4, with D possibly being TRBD1 (6 bases). The V end lost 5 bases, the J end lost 6 bases, and 13 bases lay between the germline ends. This CDR3 has 13 amino acids. CDR1 and CDR2 (germline): SQVTM, ANQGSEA. For the CDR3, the DNA is TGCAGCGTTTTACAGGGAGGAGATGAAAAACTGTTTTTT. It codes for CSVLQGGDEKLFF.

The chain is built from TRBV7-2 and TRBJ1-5; D gene ambiguous. The germline CDR1 and CDR2 sequences are SGHTA and FQGNSA. The V gene lost 4 bases and the J gene lost 0 bases, with 4 bases spanning the gap. The CDR3 runs to 13 residues. The CDR3 DNA reads TGTGCCAGCAGCTACCATAGCAATCAGCCCCAGCATTTT. This codes for CASSYHSNQPQHF.

CDR3: CASSYGGTYNEQFF. CDR3 coding DNA: TGTGCCAGCAGTTACGGCGGGACTTACAATGAGCAGTTCTTC. The rearrangement uses TRBV6-2 or TRBV6-3 and TRBJ2-1; tentatively, D is TRBD2 (6 bases). The CDR3 covers 14 residues. The V gene's germline CDR1 is MNHEY and CDR2 SVGEGT. V was clipped by 2 bases and J by 4 bases, with 9 bases between them.

V and J are TRBV6-1 and TRBJ2-7, with TRBD2 identical over 7 bases. Unmatched junction bases numbered 16, after V lost 2 bases and J lost 0 bases. Per germline, CDR1 MNHNS and CDR2 SASEGT. This CDR3 comprises 19 residues. The CDR3 here is CASSEIGGIQGPSSYEQYF. Written as DNA, the CDR3 is TGTGCCAGCAGTGAAATCGGGGGGATTCAGGGCCCCTCCTCCTACGAGCAGTACTTC.

The V and J genes are TRBV6-5 and TRBJ1-1, with a tentative D call TRBD1 (5 bases). The CDR3 contains 13 residues. V lost 6 bases, J lost 5 bases, and 13 bases lay in between. CDR1 MNHEY and CDR2 SVGAGI come from the germline V gene. The CDR3 DNA reads as TGTGCCAGCAGCCCCCGAAGGGGTACTGAAGCTTTCTTT. It translates to CASSPRRGTEAFF.

The chain joins TRBV7-9 to TRBJ2-5; perhaps D is TRBD1 or TRBD2 (5 bases each). The V gene lost 0 bases and the J gene lost 5 bases, with 13 bases spanning the gap. Germline V gene lookup returns CDR1 SEHNR and CDR2 FQNEAQ (reference sequence). This CDR3 is built from 15 residues. The CDR3 DNA sequence: TGTGCCAGCAGCTTAGCGCGAGGGGTGGCGGAGACCCAGTACTTC. Translation gives CASSLARGVAETQYF.

The J gene is TRBJ1-3, the V gene TRBV15; the D is unclear. The CDR3 runs to 13 residues. Germline CDR1 is LNHNV and CDR2 is YYDKDF (reference sequence). V lost 1 base and J lost 1, with 2 bases in between. CDR3 loop: CATSRVSGNTIYF. The CDR3 DNA reads TGTGCCACCAGCAGAGTTTCTGGAAACACCATATATTTT.

The chain combines TRBV5-1 with TRBJ2-3; D may be TRBD1 or TRBD2 (6 bases each). The germline V gene has CDR1 SGHRS and CDR2 YFSETQ. Trimming removed 6 bases from V and 4 bases from J, with 18 bases in between. CDR3 length equals 15 residues. Written as DNA, the CDR3 is TGCGCCAGCACGCTACAGGGACCGGGGGCAGATACGCAGTATTTT. As protein: CASTLQGPGADTQYF.

The chain has TRBV7-2 and TRBJ2-7; 8 nucleotides match TRBD1. The CDR3 sequence is 15 residues long. CDR1 and CDR2 from the germline V gene are SGHTA and FQGNSA. Trimming removed 6 bases from V and 0 bases from J; junction bases left unmatched: 7. The CDR3 sequence: CASRRTGLSSYEQYF. CDR3 bases: TGTGCCAGCAGAAGGACAGGGCTAAGCTCCTACGAGCAGTACTTC.

V gene TRBV2 combines with J gene TRBJ1-6, with TRBD1 matching 7 bases. With V trimmed by 8 bases and J by 0 bases, 16 bases remained unmatched. The V gene's germline CDR1 is SNHLY and CDR2 FYNNEI. The CDR3 covers 19 residues. The CDR3 loop is CASSRVIGTDSSYNSPLHF. Here the CDR3 DNA reads TGTGCCAGCTCGAGGGTCATCGGGACAGATAGCTCCTATAATTCACCCCTCCACTTT.

Concerning this clone: One end of the junction does not line up with germline, which may come from a read error. CDR3 amino acids: CASSLLGTQVLF. The DNA of the CDR3 is TGTGCCAGCAGCTTACTGGGAACCCAGGTGCTTTTT. V and J are TRBV7-9 and TRBJ1-6; no firm D call. The CDR3 loop spans 12 amino acids. Germline CDR1 SEHNR, CDR2 FQNEAQ (reference sequence).

The V and J genes are TRBV7-9 and TRBJ2-7; D might be TRBD2 (7 bases). The V and J ends lost 7 bases and 2 bases respectively, with 18 bases between them. The CDR3 length is 15 residues. Germline CDR1 and CDR2: SEHNR and FQNEAQ (reference sequence). The CDR3: CASNDWRGPAYEQYF. CDR3 in DNA: TGTGCCAGCAACGACTGGCGGGGGCCTGCCTACGAGCAGTACTTC.

The chain has TRBV12-3 or TRBV12-4 and TRBJ1-2; D not resolved. The CDR3 sequence is 13 residues long. V was cut by 5 bases and J by 5 bases, with 12 bases left in between. The CDR3 nucleotides read TGTGCCAGCAGTACTACGTTAATTTATGGCTACACCTTC. This translates into CASSTTLIYGYTF.

This clone showed up just once. The chain combines TRBV28 with TRBJ1-2; TRBD1 agrees at 8 bases. Germline V gives CDR1 MDHEN, CDR2 SYDVKM. The CDR3 has 12 residues. Trimming cost V 8 bases and J 8 bases; bases outside gene matches: 7. In nucleotides, the CDR3 is TGTGCCAGCCGGGCAGGGGGCAGGGGCTACACCTTC. This encodes CASRAGGRGYTF.

The chain employs TRBV7-8 and TRBJ1-1; 7 positions match TRBD1. V dropped 3 bases and J dropped 5; count of bases not matched to a gene: 6. CDR3 size: 14 residues. CDR1 and CDR2 from the germline V gene are SGHVS and FQNEAQ. The CDR3 nucleotides are TGTGCCAGCAGCTTCACTCGACAGGGAACTGAAGCTTTCTTT. This translates into CASSFTRQGTEAFF.

The sample holds a few counts of this clone. The J gene is TRBJ2-1, the V gene TRBV24-1; maybe TRBD2 (7 bases). Deletions cut 4 bases from V and 5 bases from J, with 20 bases between. CDR1 is KGHDR, CDR2 SFDVKD, per germline. This CDR3 contains 17 residues. CDR3 DNA: TGTGCCACCAGTGACCCAGGGGTTCGCGGGAGAGACAATGAGCAGTTCTTC. Translating gives CATSDPGVRGRDNEQFF.

The chain recombines TRBV24-1 with TRBJ2-5; TRBD2 agrees at 15 bases. The CDR3 runs to 16 residues. The junction had 3 bases not matched to a gene; V was cut back by 4 bases and J by 4 bases. CDR1 and CDR2 from the germline V gene are KGHDR and SFDVKD. As DNA, the CDR3 is TGTGCCACCAGTGAACCGGGACTAGCGGGAGGAGAGACCCAGTACTTC. The encoded protein is CATSEPGLAGGETQYF.

Here the CDR3 reads CASSVRGLDTEAFF. CDR3 nucleotide sequence: TGTGCCAGTAGTGTCAGAGGCCTGGACACTGAAGCTTTCTTT. The V and J genes are TRBV19 and TRBJ1-1; the D is unclear. Germline CDR1 and CDR2: LNHDA and SQIVND (reference sequence). This CDR3 spans 14 amino acids. V lost 5 bases to trimming and J lost 3 bases, with 13 bases between them.

The chain has TRBV18 and TRBJ2-7; D not resolved. Germline assignment: CDR1 KGHSH and CDR2 LQKENI. The germline V and J ends were trimmed by 0 bases and 4 bases, with 7 bases remaining between them. The CDR3 is made up of 13 amino acids. The chain's CDR3 is CASSPPNLYEQYF. CDR3 in DNA: TGTGCCAGCTCACCACCGAACCTATACGAGCAGTACTTC.

V usage is TRBV4-1 and J usage is TRBJ1-6; the D gene is possibly TRBD1 (5 bases). The ends were cut back, 4 bases at V and 7 bases at J, with 11 bases in the middle. Per the germline V gene, CDR1 is MGHRA and CDR2 is YSYEKL. There are 14 residues in the CDR3. The CDR3, as DNA: TGCGCCAGCAGCCGATGGGACTTAAATTCACCCCTCCACTTT. The encoded protein is CASSRWDLNSPLHF.

The CDR3 loop is CASSLWPDGVTDTQYF. CDR3 bases: TGTGCCAGCAGCTTATGGCCCGACGGAGTCACAGATACGCAGTATTTT. The chain couples TRBV7-9 to TRBJ2-3; D is undetermined. Germline V gives CDR1 SEHNR, CDR2 FQNEAQ (reference sequence). The CDR3 extends over 16 amino acids. Trimming pared 2 bases from V and 2 bases from J, leaving 14 bases between.

The chain combines TRBV5-6 with TRBJ1-5; perhaps TRBD1 as D (5 bases). The CDR3 runs to 15 residues. The germline gives CDR1 SGHDT, CDR2 YYEEEE. V shed 4 bases and J shed 9 bases, with 20 bases lying between them. The CDR3 nucleotides are TGTGCCAGCAGCACCGGGACGGATGGGGGGGTGCCCCAGCATTTT. Amino acid sequence: CASSTGTDGGVPQHF. Complete variable domain (other parts from reference TRBV5-6 and TRBJ1-5): DAGVTQSPTHLIKTRGQQVTLRCSPKSGHDTVSWYQQALGQGPQFIFQYYEEEERQRGNFPDRFSGHQFPNYSSELNVNALLLGDSALYLCASSTGTDGGVPQHFGDGTRLSIL.

The chain joins TRBV6-5 to TRBJ1-2; D is possibly TRBD1 (5 bases). With 4 bases removed from V and 2 bases from J, the gap between germline ends came to 8 bases. This CDR3 contains 13 residues. Germline-derived CDR1 and CDR2 are MNHEY and SVGAGI. CDR3 bases: TGTGCCAGCAGTTGGGGCAGGAACTATGGCTACACCTTC. Translating gives CASSWGRNYGYTF.